Listed below are T cell receptor beta chains from one sample, sequenced in a study of OX40 agonist ivuxolimab in advanced cancers. Assay: immunoSEQ multiplex PCR; the TCRdb copy retains only in-frame clones and omits some. The sample has 100,000 to 140,000 clones, more than 85% seen once; the top ten hold approximately 1.3%. Sequenced here: CD4+ or CD8+ T cells sorted from blood, sampled in a trial of the OX40 agonist ivuxolimab. The receptors here all came from an adult with an advanced solid tumor such as melanoma, head and neck, liver or kidney cancer. CDR3s leave out the opening cysteine and the closing phenylalanine or tryptophan. The order of the fields is V gene, CDR3 protein.

>TRBV20-1
SASKVYEQY
>TRBV27
ASSRGGAGMNTEAF
>TRBV5-1
ASKWTSTDTQY
>TRBV2
ASSKVSASVSEQF
>TRBV6-6
ASSYRGDTEAF
>TRBV7-9
ASSVTGGGTEAF
>TRBV11-1
ASSFQVLGDEQF
>TRBV29-1
SVEVTSNGEQY
>TRBV19
ASSTDFGRSSYNEQF
>TRBV2
ASRRDSSYEQY
>TRBV9
ASSVEGVRGTEAF
>TRBV6-5
ASSYGRDNYGYT
>TRBV28
ASSLNRYEQY
>TRBV11-2
ASSSSYEQY
>TRBV7-2
ASSLVGTGSYNEQF
>TRBV15
ATSRGGAHSTDTQY
>TRBV5-1
ASSPGQGSQPQH
>TRBV28
ASGAGGTYGYT
>TRBV30
AWRPPDRQKAF
>TRBV19
ASSTGTGGMARGNEKLF
>TRBV19
ASSVWGIEAF
>TRBV7-6
ASSSAPGQANTEAF
>TRBV27
ASSYGGRAAHEQY
>TRBV19
ASKQGWGTDTQY